A selection of T cell receptor beta chains follows, all from one sample in a study of vaccination effects on CD4 cells after COVID-19. These receptors are not linked to any known antigen. Clones were sequenced by immunoSEQ multiplex PCR, and TCRdb holds only the in-frame ones, with some missing. The sample consists of 15,000 to 20,000 clones, approximately 82% of them appearing once. The sequences come from CD4+ T cells from PBMCs cultured with SARS-CoV-2 spike peptides, collected after COVID-19 vaccination. These receptors originate from a human donor who had a prior SARS-CoV-2 infection. The CDR3 runs from the conserved cysteine through the conserved F or W. The D gene is left open where the match is weak. Clone size is given for some rows only: seen once, a few or many times, or a class if the clone is expanded.

cdr3_aa cdr3_nt j_call v_call clone_size d_call
CASSLKQGAETQYF TGTGCCAGCAGCTTGAAACAGGGGGCAGAGACCCAGTACTTC TRBJ2-5 TRBV5-4 few TRBD1
CASSQAGRTLYHNEQFF TGCGCCAGCAGCCAAGCCGGACGGACGCTCTACCACAATGAGCAGTTCTTC TRBJ2-1 TRBV4-1 NA NA
CAITDRGLGTEAFF TGTGCCATCACCGACAGGGGGCTAGGCACTGAAGCTTTCTTT TRBJ1-1 TRBV10-3 NA TRBD1
CAGTGGPSSYEQYF TGCGCAGGGACTGGCGGTCCTTCCTCCTACGAGCAGTACTTC TRBJ2-7 TRBV5-1 NA NA
CASSLDRSNTEAFF TGCGCCAGCAGCTTGGACAGATCGAACACTGAAGCTTTCTTT TRBJ1-1 TRBV5-1 NA NA
CASIDRVHEQFF TGTGCCAGCATCGACAGGGTACATGAGCAGTTCTTC TRBJ2-1 TRBV28 NA TRBD1
CASSLTRDRTYSPLHF TGTGCCAGCAGCTTGACCCGGGACAGGACTTATTCACCCCTCCACTTT TRBJ1-6 TRBV5-4 once TRBD1
CASSDDLLEQFF TGTGCCAGCAGTGACGACCTTCTGGAGCAGTTCTTC TRBJ2-1 TRBV2 NA NA
CASSLGLATDTQYF TGCGCCAGCAGCTTGGGATTGGCGACAGATACGCAGTATTTT TRBJ2-3 TRBV5-1 NA NA
CASSKVNQASYEQYF TGTGCCAGCAGCAAAGTTAATCAAGCCTCCTACGAGCAGTACTTC TRBJ2-7 TRBV21-1 NA NA
CASSLAPSGTGEQYF TGCGCCAGCAGCTTGGCCCCTAGCGGGACGGGCGAGCAGTACTTC TRBJ2-7 TRBV5-1 NA TRBD2
CASSEALGGAYNEQFF TGTGCCAGCAGTGAGGCCTTGGGGGGAGCTTACAATGAGCAGTTCTTC TRBJ2-1 TRBV5-6 NA NA
CATSSGTGFGGGYTF TGTGCCACCAGCAGTGGGACAGGGTTCGGTGGTGGCTACACCTTC TRBJ1-2 TRBV15 NA TRBD1
CASSLGTPTGQYF TGTGCCAGCAGCTTAGGGACACCAACGGGGCAGTACTTC TRBJ2-7 TRBV7-9 NA NA
CASSYEGTTQYF TGTGCCAGCAGTTATGAGGGGACGACCCAGTACTTC TRBJ2-5 TRBV6-5 NA NA
CASSLANRDRGDEQYF TGTGCCAGCAGCTTAGCGAACCGGGACAGGGGGGACGAGCAGTACTTC TRBJ2-7 TRBV11-1 NA TRBD1
CASSRQGGQETQYF TGTGCCAGCAGCCGACAGGGGGGACAAGAGACCCAGTACTTC TRBJ2-5 TRBV13 few TRBD1
CASSYSSRDTQYF TGTGCCAGCAGTTACTCGAGCCGAGATACGCAGTATTTT TRBJ2-3 TRBV6-5 NA NA
CASRPAGLAGKETQYF TGTGCCAGCCGACCCGCCGGGCTAGCGGGAAAAGAGACCCAGTACTTC TRBJ2-5 TRBV27 NA TRBD2
CASSRAGHDNEKLFF TGTGCCAGCAGCCGTGCGGGACACGATAATGAAAAACTGTTTTTT TRBJ1-4 TRBV7-9 NA NA
CASSEVAGSNQPQHF TGTGCCAGCAGTGAAGTGGCAGGGTCAAATCAGCCCCAGCATTTT TRBJ1-5 TRBV6-1 NA NA
CASSLGFGTAQYEQYF TGCGCCAGCAGCTTGGGGTTCGGGACAGCCCAATACGAGCAGTACTTC TRBJ2-7 TRBV5-1 NA TRBD1
CASSLLTSGISGELFF TGTGCCAGCAGCTTACTGACTAGCGGGATCTCCGGGGAGCTGTTTTTT TRBJ2-2 TRBV5-5 NA TRBD2
CASSEAVSLEQYF TGTGCCAGCAGTGAGGCGGTCTCTCTCGAGCAGTACTTC TRBJ2-7 TRBV6-1 NA NA
CASSQLAGTGTQYF TGTGCCAGCAGCCAACTAGCGGGCACGGGTACCCAGTACTTC TRBJ2-5 TRBV7-2 once TRBD2
CASSQVRGSGRTQETQYF TGCGCCAGCAGCCAAGTCCGGGGTAGCGGGAGGACACAAGAGACCCAGTACTTC TRBJ2-5 TRBV4-3 NA TRBD2
CASSYSLAGAADTQYF TGTGCCAGCAGTTACTCACTAGCGGGAGCAGCAGATACGCAGTATTTT TRBJ2-3 TRBV6-5 NA TRBD2
CASSAVAGGPGELFF TGTGCCAGCAGTGCAGTAGCGGGGGGGCCCGGGGAGCTGTTTTTT TRBJ2-2 TRBV2 few TRBD2
CAWSVGGPGSYEQYF TGTGCCTGGAGTGTAGGGGGTCCCGGCTCCTACGAGCAGTACTTC TRBJ2-7 TRBV30 NA NA
CASSAHTSGGAGEQFF TGTGCCAGCAGCGCCCATACTAGCGGGGGGGCAGGTGAGCAGTTCTTC TRBJ2-1 TRBV7-3 NA TRBD2
CASGQGSGNTIYF TGTGCCAGTGGACAGGGATCTGGAAACACCATATATTTT TRBJ1-3 TRBV27 NA TRBD1
CASRRGQGGNEQYF TGTGCCAGCAGACGAGGACAGGGAGGCAACGAGCAGTACTTC TRBJ2-7 TRBV6-6 NA TRBD1
CASSFGGISTDTQYF TGTGCCAGCAGCTTTGGCGGGATTAGCACAGATACGCAGTATTTT TRBJ2-3 TRBV5-4 once NA
CASSLVSGTGELFF TGTGCCAGCAGCTTAGTGAGCGGCACCGGGGAGCTGTTTTTT TRBJ2-2 TRBV7-2 once NA
CASSLSQGSFTGELFF TGTGCCAGCAGCTTAAGTCAGGGCTCCTTCACCGGGGAGCTGTTTTTT TRBJ2-2 TRBV11-2 NA NA
CASSLEGQDSPLHF TGTGCCAGCAGCTTAGAGGGGCAGGATTCACCCCTCCACTTT TRBJ1-6 TRBV11-3 NA NA
CASRWGLAGDTQYF TGTGCCAGCAGGTGGGGGCTAGCGGGAGATACGCAGTATTTT TRBJ2-3 TRBV6-5 NA TRBD2
CASSLFASGSYNTDTQYF TGTGCCAGCAGCTTGTTCGCTAGCGGGAGTTATAACACAGATACGCAGTATTTT TRBJ2-3 TRBV5-8 NA TRBD2
CASSQELADRTDTQYF TGTGCCAGCAGCCAAGAGTTGGCGGACCGCACAGATACGCAGTATTTT TRBJ2-3 TRBV3-1/TRBV3-2 NA NA
CASIARERVHQPQHF TGCGCCAGCATAGCAAGGGAGAGGGTTCATCAGCCCCAGCATTTT TRBJ1-5 TRBV10-1 NA NA
CAWSVGVDSPLHF TGTGCCTGGAGCGTGGGCGTAGATTCACCCCTCCACTTT TRBJ1-6 TRBV30 NA NA
CASSPSLAAYEQYF TGTGCCAGCAGCCCCTCTCTAGCGGCCTACGAGCAGTACTTC TRBJ2-7 TRBV7-2 once TRBD2
CASSPGTSLQETQYF TGTGCCAGCAGCCCGGGGACTAGCCTCCAAGAGACCCAGTACTTC TRBJ2-5 TRBV9 NA TRBD2
CASSAPGRQAITDTQYF TGTGCCAGCAGCGCCCCGGGACGACAGGCGATCACAGATACGCAGTATTTT TRBJ2-3 TRBV9 NA NA
CASSPGSGAREQYF TGTGCCAGCTCACCAGGGTCGGGGGCCCGCGAGCAGTACTTC TRBJ2-7 TRBV18 NA NA
CATSRDGWGKGVSSYNEQFF TGTGCCACCAGCAGAGATGGTTGGGGCAAGGGGGTATCCTCCTACAATGAGCAGTTCTTC TRBJ2-1 TRBV15 NA NA
CASSVTRNTEAFF TGTGCCAGCAGCGTAACACGGAACACTGAAGCTTTCTTT TRBJ1-1 TRBV6-5 NA NA
CASSSRPRQGGETQYF TGTGCCAGCAGTTCTCGACCGAGACAGGGAGGGGAGACCCAGTACTTC TRBJ2-5 TRBV6-2/TRBV6-3 NA NA
CASSIDLKRNLVNTEAFF TGTGCCAGTAGTATAGATCTTAAGAGGAACCTCGTGAACACTGAAGCTTTCTTT TRBJ1-1 TRBV19 once NA
CASIRWDRGDSPLHF TGTGCCAGCATTAGGTGGGACAGAGGAGATTCACCCCTCCACTTT TRBJ1-6 TRBV6-5 NA TRBD1
CASSFRSGHEQYF TGTGCCAGCAGTTTTCGTTCGGGCCACGAGCAGTACTTC TRBJ2-7 TRBV27 few NA
CASSQDPGGRDTQYF TGTGCCAGCAGCCAAGATCCCGGGGGCCGAGATACGCAGTATTTT TRBJ2-3 TRBV3-1/TRBV3-2 NA NA
CASSYNRGKPQHF TGTGCCAGCAGTTACAACAGGGGCAAACCCCAGCATTTT TRBJ1-5 TRBV6-2/TRBV6-3 NA TRBD1
CASSIRTGADNEQFF TGTGCCAGTAGTATCAGGACAGGGGCGGATAATGAGCAGTTCTTC TRBJ2-1 TRBV19 few TRBD1
CASSLAGQVAGANVLTF TGCGCCAGCAGCTTGGCCGGACAGGTAGCTGGGGCCAACGTCCTGACTTTC TRBJ2-6 TRBV5-1 few TRBD1
CASTIGTYNEQFF TGTGCCAGCACCATCGGGACCTACAATGAGCAGTTCTTC TRBJ2-1 TRBV12-3/TRBV12-4 NA NA
CASSRDRVYGGYTF TGTGCCAGCTCCAGGGACAGGGTTTATGGTGGCTACACCTTC TRBJ1-2 TRBV2 NA TRBD1
CASSRSAGGGTGELFF TGTGCCAGCTCAAGGAGCGCAGGGGGCGGCACCGGGGAGCTGTTTTTT TRBJ2-2 TRBV18 NA TRBD1
CASSFGTAFDTIYF TGTGCCAGCAGTTTCGGGACAGCATTTGACACCATATATTTT TRBJ1-3 TRBV6-5 once TRBD1
CATSRQLAGVSEQYF TGTGCCACCAGCAGGCAACTAGCGGGAGTAAGCGAGCAGTACTTC TRBJ2-7 TRBV15 few TRBD2